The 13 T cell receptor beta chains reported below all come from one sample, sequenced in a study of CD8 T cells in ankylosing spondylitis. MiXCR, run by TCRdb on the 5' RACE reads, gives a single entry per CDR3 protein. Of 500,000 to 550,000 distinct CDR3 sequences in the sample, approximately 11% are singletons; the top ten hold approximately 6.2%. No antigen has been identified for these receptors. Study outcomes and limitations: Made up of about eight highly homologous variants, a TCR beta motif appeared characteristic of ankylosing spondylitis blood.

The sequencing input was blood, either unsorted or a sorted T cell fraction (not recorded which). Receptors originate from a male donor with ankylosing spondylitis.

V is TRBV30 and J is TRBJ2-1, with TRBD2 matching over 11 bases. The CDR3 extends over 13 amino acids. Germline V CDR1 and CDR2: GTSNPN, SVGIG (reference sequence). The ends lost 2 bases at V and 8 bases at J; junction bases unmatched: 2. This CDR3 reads CAWSLAGGDEQFF. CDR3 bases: TGTGCCTGGAGTCTAGCGGGAGGTGATGAGCAGTTCTTC.

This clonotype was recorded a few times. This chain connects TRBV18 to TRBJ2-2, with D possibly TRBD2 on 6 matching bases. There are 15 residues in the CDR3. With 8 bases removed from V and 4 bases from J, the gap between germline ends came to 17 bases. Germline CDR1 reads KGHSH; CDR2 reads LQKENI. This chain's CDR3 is CASPLAGIPTGELFF. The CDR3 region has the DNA TGTGCCAGCCCACTAGCCGGGATTCCCACCGGGGAGCTGTTTTTT. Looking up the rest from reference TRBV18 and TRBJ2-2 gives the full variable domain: NAGVMQNPRHLVRRRGQEARLRCSPMKGHSHVYWYRQLPEEGLKFMVYLQKENIIDESGMPKERFSAEFPKEGPSILRIQQVVRGDSAAYFCASPLAGIPTGELFFGEGSRLTVL.

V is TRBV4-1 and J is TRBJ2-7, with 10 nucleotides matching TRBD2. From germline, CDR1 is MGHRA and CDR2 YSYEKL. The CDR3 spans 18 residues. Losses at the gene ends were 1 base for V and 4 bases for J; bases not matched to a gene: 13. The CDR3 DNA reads TGCGCCAGCAGCCAAGCCCCCGTAACACTAGCGGGGACGTACGAGCAGTACTTC. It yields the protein CASSQAPVTLAGTYEQYF.

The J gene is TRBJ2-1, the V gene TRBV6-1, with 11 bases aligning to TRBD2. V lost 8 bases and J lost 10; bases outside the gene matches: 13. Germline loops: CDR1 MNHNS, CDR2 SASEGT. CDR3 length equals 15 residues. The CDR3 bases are TGTGCCAGCCGCTGGGGGGGACTAGCGGACCAGGAGCAGTTCTTC. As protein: CASRWGGLADQEQFF.

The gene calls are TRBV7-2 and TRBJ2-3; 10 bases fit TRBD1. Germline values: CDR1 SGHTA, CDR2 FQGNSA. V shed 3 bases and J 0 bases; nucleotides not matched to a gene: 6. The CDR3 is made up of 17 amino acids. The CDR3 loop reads CASSFTGTGASTDTQYF. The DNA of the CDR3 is TGTGCCAGCAGCTTCACCGGGACAGGGGCCAGCACAGATACGCAGTATTTT.

CDR3 loop: CASSYSQGPTAYEQYF. In DNA, the CDR3 is TGTGCCAGCAGTTACTCTCAGGGGCCGACTGCCTACGAGCAGTACTTC. The chain links TRBV6-5 to TRBJ2-7; weak D call: TRBD1 (6 bases). This CDR3 is built from 16 residues. The germline CDR1 and CDR2 sequences are MNHEY and SVGAGI. With 0 bases removed from V and 2 bases from J, the gap between germline ends came to 14 bases.

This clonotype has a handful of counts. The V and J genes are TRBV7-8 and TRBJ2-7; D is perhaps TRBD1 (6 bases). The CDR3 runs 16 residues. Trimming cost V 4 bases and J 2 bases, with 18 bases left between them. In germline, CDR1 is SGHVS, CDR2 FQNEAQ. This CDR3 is CASSSQTTGRTYEQYF. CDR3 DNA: TGTGCCAGCAGCTCACAAACGACAGGACGAACCTACGAGCAGTACTTC.

The DNA of the CDR3 is TGCGCCAGCAGCCAAGGACTCCAGCGGAGGAACACCGGGGAGCTGTTTTTT. Translated: CASSQGLQRRNTGELFF. V usage is TRBV4-1 and J usage is TRBJ2-2, with D maybe TRBD2 (5 bases). From germline, CDR1 is MGHRA and CDR2 YSYEKL. With 1 base removed from V and 1 base from J, the gap between germline ends came to 13 bases. The CDR3 has 17 residues.

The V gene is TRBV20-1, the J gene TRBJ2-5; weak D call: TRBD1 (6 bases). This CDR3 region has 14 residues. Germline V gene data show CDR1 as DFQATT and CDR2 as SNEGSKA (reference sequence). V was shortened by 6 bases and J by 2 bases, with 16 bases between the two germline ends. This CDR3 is CSADSGTTQETQYF. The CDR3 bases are TGCAGTGCCGATTCTGGGACAACTCAAGAGACCCAGTACTTC.

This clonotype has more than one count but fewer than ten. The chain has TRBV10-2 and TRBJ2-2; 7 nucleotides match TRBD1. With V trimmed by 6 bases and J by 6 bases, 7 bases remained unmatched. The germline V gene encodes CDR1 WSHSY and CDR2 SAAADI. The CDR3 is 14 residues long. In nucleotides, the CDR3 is TGCGCCAGCAGCGACAGGGCCGGCTCCGGGGAGCTGTTTTTT. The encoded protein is CASSDRAGSGELFF.

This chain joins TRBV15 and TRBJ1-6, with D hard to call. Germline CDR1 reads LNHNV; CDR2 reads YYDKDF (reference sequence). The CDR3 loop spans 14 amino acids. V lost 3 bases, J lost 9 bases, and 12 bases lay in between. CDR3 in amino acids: CATSSEFESSPLHF. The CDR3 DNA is TGTGCCACCAGCAGCGAGTTTGAAAGTTCACCCCTCCACTTT.

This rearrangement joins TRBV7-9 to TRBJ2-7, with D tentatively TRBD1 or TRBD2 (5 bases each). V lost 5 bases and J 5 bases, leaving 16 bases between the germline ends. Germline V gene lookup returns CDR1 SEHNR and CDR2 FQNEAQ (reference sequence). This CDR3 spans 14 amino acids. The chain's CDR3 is CASSQNNGGNEQYF. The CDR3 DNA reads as TGTGCCAGCAGCCAGAACAATGGGGGAAACGAGCAGTACTTC.

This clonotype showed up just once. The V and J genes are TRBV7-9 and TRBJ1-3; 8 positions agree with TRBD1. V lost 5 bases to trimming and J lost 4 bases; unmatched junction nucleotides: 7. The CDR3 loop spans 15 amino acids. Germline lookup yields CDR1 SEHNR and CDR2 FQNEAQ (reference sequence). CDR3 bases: TGTGCCAGCAGCACCCCCCGGACAGGGGGAAACACCATATATTTT. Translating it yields CASSTPRTGGNTIYF.